A single sample gave rise to the 26 T cell receptor beta chains below, sequenced in a study of T cell responses to AZD1222 COVID-19 vaccine. Sequencing used immunoSEQ multiplex PCR; TCRdb keeps in-frame clones, though not all of them. This sample carries 150,000 or so clones, around 86% of them seen once, and the ten largest clones take 20% to 25%. The source material was peripheral blood, sampled on day 0 of AZD1222 vaccination. The origin of the receptors is an adult in good health.

The chain carries TRBV25-1 and TRBJ1-6; 8 bases align to TRBD1. With 1 base clipped from V and 8 bases from J, the junction kept 4 bases outside the gene matches. Germline loops: CDR1 MGHDK, CDR2 SYGVNS. CDR3 length: 15 amino acids. This CDR3 reads CASSELGQVDSPLHF. The CDR3 coding sequence is TGTGCCAGCAGTGAATTGGGACAGGTGGATTCACCCCTCCACTTT. Filled out from reference TRBV25-1 and TRBJ1-6, the complete variable domain reads EADIYQTPRYLVIGTGKKITLECSQTMGHDKMYWYQQDPGMELHLIHYSYGVNSTEKGDLSSESTVSRIRTEHFPLTLESARPSHTSQYLCASSELGQVDSPLHFGNGTRLTVT.

This chain joins TRBV7-9 and TRBJ1-1, with D maybe TRBD1 (6 bases). The CDR3 is 13 residues long. V lost 4 bases and J lost 6, with 12 bases in between. From germline, CDR1 is SEHNR and CDR2 FQNEAQ (reference sequence). This CDR3 is CASSSLGGPEAFF. The CDR3 nucleotides are TGTGCCAGCAGCTCCCTCGGGGGCCCTGAAGCTTTCTTT.

The V call is TRBV4-3, the J call TRBJ2-1; a weak D match, TRBD1 (5 bases). This CDR3 is built from 16 residues. V was pared by 0 bases and J by 1 base, with 10 bases between. Germline V gene sequence: CDR1 LGHNA, CDR2 YSLEER. CDR3 DNA sequence: TGCGCCAGCAGCCAAGATCATCAGGGATCCTACAATGAGCAGTTCTTC. It is translated as CASSQDHQGSYNEQFF.

The CDR3 here is CASSQDTSYPTEQFF. As DNA, the CDR3 is TGTGCCAGCAGCCAAGATACATCCTACCCGACGGAGCAGTTCTTC. J is TRBJ2-1 and V is TRBV3-1 (or the pseudogene TRBV3-2); D unclear. This CDR3 is 15 amino acids long. V was pared by 0 bases and J by 10 bases, with 16 bases between. Germline loops: CDR1 LGHDT, CDR2 YNNKEL (reference sequence).

This clone was detected only once. The chain combines TRBV3-1 (or the pseudogene TRBV3-2) with TRBJ2-7; no definite D call. Between the trimmed V and J ends, which lost 3 bases and 1 base, there was a span of 4 bases. Germline V gene sequence: CDR1 LGHDT, CDR2 YNNKEL (reference sequence). The CDR3 extends over 12 amino acids. CDR3 protein: CASSQVSYEQYF. CDR3 sequence (DNA): TGTGCCAGCAGCCAGGTGTCCTACGAGCAGTACTTC.

The rearrangement uses TRBV7-6 and TRBJ2-1; D gene unclear. The CDR3 spans 13 residues. Germline CDR1 and CDR2: SGHVS and FNYEAQ. V lost 4 bases, J lost 1 base, and 5 bases lay in between. The CDR3 coding sequence is TGTGCCAGCAGCTCCCTATCCTACAATGAGCAGTTCTTC. Translating it yields CASSSLSYNEQFF.

The V call is TRBV28, the J call TRBJ2-7; a weak D match, TRBD1 (6 bases). Germline V gives CDR1 MDHEN, CDR2 SYDVKM. The V end lost 6 bases, the J end lost 3 bases, and 15 bases lay between the germline ends. The CDR3 has 14 residues. The CDR3 nucleotides read TGTGCCAGCAGCCCAAATGGACAGAACTACGAGCAGTACTTC. It specifies CASSPNGQNYEQYF. Filled out from reference TRBV28 and TRBJ2-7, the complete variable domain reads DVKVTQSSRYLVKRTGEKVFLECVQDMDHENMFWYRQDPGLGLRLIYFSYDVKMKEKGDIPEGYSVSREKKERFSLILESASTNQTSMYLCASSPNGQNYEQYFGPGTRLTVT.

This clone was counted between two and nine times. The chain has TRBV10-1 and TRBJ1-1; D might be TRBD1 (6 bases). From germline, CDR1 is WNHNN and CDR2 SYGVQD (reference sequence). CDR3 length equals 11 residues. Trimming took 3 bases from V and 9 from J, leaving 8 bases between them. The CDR3 DNA reads as TGCGCCAGCAGTGATGGGGACAAAGCTTTCTTT. This encodes CASSDGDKAFF.

This sequence joins TRBV25-1 and TRBJ1-3; TRBD1 matches at 9 bases. V was clipped by 7 bases and J by 5 bases; unmatched bases: 15. Germline lookup yields CDR1 MGHDK and CDR2 SYGVNS. The CDR3 totals 17 residues. In nucleotides, the CDR3 is TGTGCCAGCAATCCCGGAACTTGGACAGGGGATAGAAACACCATATATTTT. This encodes CASNPGTWTGDRNTIYF.

The V call is TRBV5-4, the J call TRBJ2-2, with a tentative D call TRBD1 (5 bases). Per germline, CDR1 SGHNT and CDR2 YYREEE (reference sequence). The CDR3 is 12 amino acids. CDR3 sequence: CAMTANTGELFF. The CDR3 coding sequence is TGTGCTATGACAGCGAACACCGGGGAGCTGTTTTTT.

The chain combines TRBV28 with TRBJ1-1, with D perhaps TRBD1 (6 bases). CDR1 MDHEN and CDR2 SYDVKM come from the germline V gene. The V end lost 6 bases, the J end lost 8 bases, and 13 bases lay between the germline ends. The CDR3 totals 12 residues. The CDR3 DNA reads as TGTGCCAGCAGGGTCGGGGGCGCGGAAGCTTTCTTT. Protein product: CASRVGGAEAFF.

This clone has only one observation. This chain uses TRBV9 with TRBJ1-2; a weak D match, TRBD1 (5 bases). The CDR3 is 14 residues long. Trimming took off 3 bases at V and 2 bases at J, with 11 bases between the two ends. CDR1 is SGDLS and CDR2 is YYNGEE in the germline V gene. DNA of the CDR3: TGTGCCAGCAGCGATGGGGCTGCGAACTATGGCTACACCTTC. It yields the protein CASSDGAANYGYTF.

The rearrangement links TRBV28 to TRBJ1-5; TRBD1 aligns across 7 bases. After removal of 7 bases from V and 2 bases from J, the junction contained 8 bases not matched to a gene. The CDR3 is made up of 15 amino acids. The V gene's germline CDR1 is MDHEN and CDR2 SYDVKM. CDR3 sequence (DNA): TGTGCCAGCAATAAAGGGGGCGCGGGCAATCAGCCCCAGCATTTT. This gives the protein CASNKGGAGNQPQHF.

The chain combines TRBV2 with TRBJ2-7; D possibly corresponds to TRBD2 (7 bases). Germline V gives CDR1 SNHLY, CDR2 FYNNEI. V lost 6 bases and J 13 bases, leaving 19 bases between the germline ends. The CDR3 spans 12 residues. CDR3 sequence reads: CASRREGGLLYF. The CDR3 DNA is TGTGCCAGCAGAAGGGAGGGGGGCCTCCTCTACTTC.

This clone was detected only a few times. The chain links TRBV9 to TRBJ1-1; D gene ambiguous. Germline V gene sequence: CDR1 SGDLS, CDR2 YYNGEE. The V and J ends lost 4 bases and 8 bases respectively, with 12 bases between them. This CDR3 is 12 amino acids long. The CDR3 protein is CASSPGVSEAFF. The CDR3 DNA reads TGTGCCAGCAGCCCAGGAGTTTCGGAAGCTTTCTTT.

This clone was detected only once. This chain joins TRBV27 and TRBJ1-2, with D hard to call. The CDR3 totals 14 residues. V lost 8 bases, J lost 8 bases, and 21 bases lay in between. The germline CDR1 and CDR2 sequences are MNHEY and SMNVEV (reference sequence). Here the CDR3 DNA reads TGTGCCAGCGGGGTACGGACGACGACCGAGGGCTACACCTTC. It is translated as CASGVRTTTEGYTF.

V gene TRBV7-2 combines with J gene TRBJ2-1; TRBD2 agrees at 8 bases. Germline-derived CDR1 and CDR2 are SGHTA and FQGNSA. The CDR3 is 18 amino acids. Unmatched junction bases numbered 15, after V lost 1 base and J lost 7 bases. In nucleotides, the CDR3 is TGTGCCAGCAGCTTAGTAGGGACTACCAGGACGGGGGGGAATGAGCAGTTCTTC. This translates into CASSLVGTTRTGGNEQFF.

The chain is built from TRBV12-3 or TRBV12-4 and TRBJ1-2; D is perhaps TRBD1 (5 bases). CDR3 length: 13 amino acids. V gave up 8 bases and J gave up 4 bases, with 14 bases separating them. The CDR3 DNA reads as TGTGCCAGCTTAGCGACCGGGACCTATGGCTACACCTTC. Translated, it gives CASLATGTYGYTF.

The chain uses TRBV7-2 and TRBJ1-3; 7 bases are shared with TRBD1. V lost 4 bases and J lost 2; bases outside the gene matches: 11. Germline CDR1 and CDR2: SGHTA and FQGNSA. The CDR3 loop spans 17 amino acids. The CDR3 DNA sequence: TGTGCCAGCAGCTACAAACCAGGGGGGGGGACTGGAAACACCATATATTTT. Its protein is CASSYKPGGGTGNTIYF.

The rearrangement joins TRBV10-3 to TRBJ2-1; D unresolved. This CDR3 is 15 amino acids long. CDR1 is ENHRY and CDR2 is SYGVKD in the germline V gene. Trimming left V 0 bases short and J 0 bases short, with 6 bases between. CDR3 loop: CAISESLSSYNEQFF. DNA for the CDR3: TGTGCCATCAGTGAGTCCCTCAGCTCCTACAATGAGCAGTTCTTC.

The gene calls are TRBV24-1 and TRBJ2-7; tentative D call: TRBD2 (6 bases). Looked up from germline, CDR1 is KGHDR and CDR2 is SFDVKD. The CDR3 is made up of 14 amino acids. Trimming shortened V by 4 bases and J by 4 bases, and 13 bases separated the two germline ends. Written as DNA, the CDR3 is TGTGCCACCAGTGAGCGGGGTGATCTATACGAGCAGTACTTC. The encoded protein is CATSERGDLYEQYF.

V usage is TRBV6-2 or TRBV6-3 and J usage is TRBJ2-7; 7 bases are a match to TRBD1. Trimming took 0 bases from V and 5 from J; bases not matched to a gene: 4. The CDR3 totals 14 residues. In germline, CDR1 is MNHEY, CDR2 SVGEGT. CDR3 sequence: CASSYSQGENEQYF. Here the CDR3 DNA reads TGTGCCAGCAGTTACTCGCAGGGGGAAAACGAGCAGTACTTC.

The CDR3 DNA reads TGTGCCAGCAGGGACAGTCTCTATAATTCACCCCTCCACTTT. The encoded protein is CASRDSLYNSPLHF. The rearrangement links TRBV7-6 to TRBJ1-6, with D tentatively TRBD1 (6 bases). From germline, CDR1 is SGHVS and CDR2 FNYEAQ. This CDR3 comprises 14 residues. Trimming left V 6 bases short and J 3 bases short, with 9 bases between.

This rearrangement joins TRBV6-5 to TRBJ1-4, with D unresolved. The CDR3 loop spans 14 amino acids. Trimming left V 4 bases short and J 1 base short, with 7 bases between. Germline CDR1 reads MNHEY; CDR2 reads SVGAGI. This CDR3 reads CASSWWGTNEKLFF. CDR3 bases: TGTGCCAGCAGTTGGTGGGGAACTAATGAAAAACTGTTTTTT.

In its sample, this clone was seen once. The V and J genes are TRBV27 and TRBJ2-7; D not certain. CDR1 is MNHEY, CDR2 SMNVEV, per germline (reference sequence). V gave up 4 bases and J gave up 1 base, with 17 bases separating them. CDR3 size: 16 residues. CDR3 residues: CASSWKGSGQSYEQYF. As DNA, the CDR3 is TGTGCCAGCAGTTGGAAAGGATCAGGTCAGTCCTACGAGCAGTACTTC.

The chain couples TRBV5-1 to TRBJ1-1, with 11 bases fitting TRBD1. The CDR3 has 15 residues. The V gene's germline CDR1 is SGHRS and CDR2 YFSETQ. Losses at the gene ends were 7 bases for V and 3 bases for J; bases not matched to a gene: 8. The CDR3 DNA reads TGCGCCAGCCGGACAGGGGGCGTAATGGACACTGAAGCTTTCTTT. This translates into CASRTGGVMDTEAFF.